The 24 T cell receptor beta chains in this list originate from one sample, sequenced in a study of blood T cell repertoires in COVID-19. Measured with immunoSEQ multiplex PCR; TCRdb has only the in-frame clones, and not every one. This repertoire shows about 130,000 clones, around 80% found once; its top ten account for about a tenth. The specimen sequenced was peripheral blood. Source of these receptors: a man aged 55 to 70 who had recovered from COVID-19.

The V and J genes are TRBV7-2 and TRBJ2-2; weak D call: TRBD1 (6 bases). Germline assignment: CDR1 SGHTA and CDR2 FQGNSA. Trimming shortened V by 8 bases and J by 2 bases, and 18 bases separated the two germline ends. The CDR3 covers 16 residues. CDR3 loop: CASGRPGHPNTGELFF. For the CDR3, the DNA is TGTGCCAGCGGAAGACCGGGACACCCAAACACCGGGGAGCTGTTTTTT.

This sequence joins TRBV12-3 or TRBV12-4 and TRBJ1-2, with D possibly being TRBD1 (5 bases). The CDR3 spans 12 residues. Trimming took 7 bases from V and 11 from J, leaving 17 bases between them. CDR3 DNA: TGTGCCAGCACCGCGGGGGAGGGGCGATACACCTTC. Translation: CASTAGEGRYTF.

The gene calls are TRBV6-7 and TRBJ2-5, with D tentatively TRBD1 (7 bases). TRBV6-7 is an ORF, and what it does is uncertain. The CDR3 consists of 14 residues. V lost 7 bases to trimming and J lost 4 bases, with 16 bases between them. This CDR3 is CASTRQGAGETQYF. CDR3 nucleotides: TGTGCCAGCACCCGACAGGGAGCGGGAGAGACCCAGTACTTC.

V gene TRBV11-2 combines with J gene TRBJ1-2; D may be TRBD1 (5 bases). V lost 3 bases, J lost 0 bases, and 11 bases lay in between. The V gene's germline CDR1 is SGHAT and CDR2 FQNNGV. This CDR3 comprises 15 residues. The CDR3 spells CASSFRGTANYGYTF. The CDR3 nucleotides read TGTGCCAGCAGCTTCCGGGGGACTGCTAACTATGGCTACACCTTC.

The rearrangement links TRBV11-2 to TRBJ1-6; D is uncertain. Trimming cost V 4 bases and J 7 bases, with 14 bases left between them. The CDR3 consists of 15 residues. Per germline, CDR1 SGHAT and CDR2 FQNNGV. CDR3 DNA sequence: TGTGCCAGCAGCTCCCTAGGTGCCGGGAATTCACCCCTCCACTTT. Encoded protein: CASSSLGAGNSPLHF. The whole variable domain, remainder taken from reference TRBV11-2 and TRBJ1-6, is EAGVAQSPRYKIIEKRQSVAFWCNPISGHATLYWYQQILGQGPKLLIQFQNNGVVDDSQLPKDRFSAERLKGVDSTLKIQPAKLEDSAVYLCASSSLGAGNSPLHFGNGTRLTVT.

DNA for the CDR3: TGTGCCAGTAGCCTTGTTCCGGGACAGTTCTACAATGAGCAGTTCTTC. Translated, it gives CASSLVPGQFYNEQFF. V usage is TRBV19 and J usage is TRBJ2-1; TRBD1 aligns across 7 bases. Losses at the gene ends were 6 bases for V and 3 bases for J; bases not matched to a gene: 11. Germline CDR1 and CDR2: LNHDA and SQIVND (reference sequence). The CDR3 sequence is 16 residues long.

The chain recombines TRBV18 with TRBJ2-2, with D unresolved. CDR3 size: 14 residues. Germline V gene lookup returns CDR1 KGHSH and CDR2 LQKENI. V was trimmed by 2 bases and J by 6 bases, leaving 10 bases between them. CDR3 sequence: CASSPTVVAGELFF. CDR3 DNA sequence: TGTGCCAGCTCACCAACGGTGGTCGCCGGGGAGCTGTTTTTT.

The chain is built from TRBV11-2 and TRBJ2-7; 8 nucleotides match TRBD2. Per germline, CDR1 SGHAT and CDR2 FQNNGV. This CDR3 is built from 15 residues. V shed 5 bases, J shed 6 bases, and the junction held 12 bases outside the gene matches. The DNA for the CDR3 is TGTGCCAGCAGCCTGGGGGTAGCGGGGTTCTCCGAGCAGTACTTC. Its protein is CASSLGVAGFSEQYF.

This chain links TRBV6-1 with TRBJ1-1; tentatively, D is TRBD1 (6 bases). This CDR3 comprises 15 residues. Germline CDR1 MNHNS, CDR2 SASEGT. V shed 2 bases and J shed 8 bases, with 18 bases lying between them. The CDR3: CASSESSGYRDEAFF. The DNA of the CDR3 is TGTGCCAGCAGTGAATCCTCCGGCTACAGGGACGAAGCTTTCTTT.

This chain uses TRBV11-2 with TRBJ1-2, with 11 positions matching TRBD1. With V trimmed by 3 bases and J by 4 bases, 4 bases remained unmatched. The CDR3 contains 15 residues. In germline, CDR1 is SGHAT, CDR2 FQNNGV. The CDR3 region has the DNA TGTGCCAGCAGCTTGGGACAGGGGGGAGTCTATGGCTACACCTTC. It specifies CASSLGQGGVYGYTF.

The V gene is TRBV25-1, the J gene TRBJ1-2; 9 positions agree with TRBD1. CDR3 length equals 12 residues. Germline CDR1 is MGHDK and CDR2 is SYGVNS. The CDR3 loop is CATGTGYDGYTF. CDR3 in DNA: TGTGCTACCGGGACAGGGTACGATGGCTACACCTTC.

The V gene is TRBV28, the J gene TRBJ1-5; tentative D call: TRBD1 (5 bases). Germline CDR1 is MDHEN and CDR2 is SYDVKM. The CDR3 runs to 14 residues. Trimming shortened V by 3 bases and J by 5 bases, and 11 bases separated the two germline ends. This CDR3 is CASSFGAGDQPQHF. CDR3 DNA: TGTGCCAGCAGTTTTGGGGCGGGGGATCAGCCCCAGCATTTT.

The chain links TRBV7-2 to TRBJ2-7; TRBD2 matches at 8 bases. Germline V CDR1 and CDR2: SGHTA, FQGNSA. V dropped 4 bases and J dropped 4; count of bases not matched to a gene: 3. This CDR3 has 13 residues. The CDR3 loop reads CASSSIAGYEQYF. CDR3 coding DNA: TGTGCCAGCAGCTCCATAGCGGGATACGAGCAGTACTTC.

The rearrangement joins TRBV14 to TRBJ2-7; D not resolved. V was shortened by 2 bases and J by 2 bases, with 7 bases between the two germline ends. Germline V gene data show CDR1 as SGHDN and CDR2 as FVKESK. The CDR3 has 13 amino acids. The CDR3 DNA sequence: TGTGCCAGCAGCCAAAACTACCCCTACGAGCAGTACTTC. This sequence encodes CASSQNYPYEQYF.

V is TRBV29-1 and J is TRBJ1-1; the D is unclear. Germline V lookup: CDR1 SQVTM, CDR2 ANQGSEA. Trimming shortened V by 4 bases and J by 0 bases, and 9 bases separated the two germline ends. CDR3 length: 13 amino acids. The CDR3 DNA reads TGCAGCGTTGGGGCAAACATGAACACTGAAGCTTTCTTT. This encodes CSVGANMNTEAFF.

The chain uses TRBV30 and TRBJ1-6, with D perhaps TRBD1 (5 bases). The length of the CDR3 is 16 residues. V shed 6 bases and J shed 2 bases, with 17 bases lying between them. Germline V gene data show CDR1 as GTSNPN and CDR2 as SVGIG (reference sequence). CDR3 residues: CACIGGAGAYNSPLHF. The CDR3 bases are TGTGCCTGTATAGGAGGGGCTGGGGCCTATAATTCACCCCTCCACTTT.

The chain links TRBV4-3 to TRBJ2-2; 7 bases fit TRBD1. Unmatched junction bases numbered 6, after V lost 3 bases and J lost 5 bases. Germline loops: CDR1 LGHNA, CDR2 YSLEER. The CDR3 loop spans 15 amino acids. CDR3 sequence (DNA): TGCGCCAGCAGCCACGCCCGACAGGGAACCGGGGAGCTGTTTTTT. Amino acids: CASSHARQGTGELFF.

V is TRBV2 and J is TRBJ2-5; D is perhaps TRBD1 (5 bases). The V gene lost 6 bases and the J gene lost 3 bases, with 8 bases spanning the gap. Germline loops: CDR1 SNHLY, CDR2 FYNNEI. This CDR3 spans 12 amino acids. In DNA, the CDR3 is TGTGCCAGCAGAGTAGGGGAAGAGACCCAGTACTTC. Amino acids: CASRVGEETQYF.

The CDR3 sequence: CASSEGAGTNYGYTF. The CDR3 DNA follows: TGTGCCAGCAGTGAAGGGGCAGGGACTAACTATGGCTACACCTTC. This chain links TRBV6-1 with TRBJ1-2; D possibly corresponds to TRBD1 (5 bases). Trimming pared 1 base from V and 0 bases from J, leaving 9 bases between. Germline V CDR1 and CDR2: MNHNS, SASEGT. The CDR3 has 15 amino acids.

The chain carries TRBV6-1 and TRBJ2-3, with 7 positions matching TRBD1. The ends lost 5 bases at V and 6 bases at J; junction bases unmatched: 2. In germline, CDR1 is MNHNS, CDR2 SASEGT. CDR3 length: 12 residues. CDR3 coding DNA: TGTGCCAGCAGTCCGGACAGGGATACGCAGTATTTT. Protein product: CASSPDRDTQYF.

The V gene is TRBV3-1 (or the pseudogene TRBV3-2), the J gene TRBJ2-5; possibly TRBD2 for D (5 bases). Germline values: CDR1 LGHDT, CDR2 YNNKEL (reference sequence). The CDR3 totals 15 residues. Trimming stripped 1 base from V and 4 bases from J, with 13 bases between. CDR3 amino acids: CASSQGPTRGETQYF. The CDR3 DNA reads TGTGCCAGCAGCCAAGGCCCTACTAGAGGAGAGACCCAGTACTTC.

The chain uses TRBV5-1 and TRBJ2-7; D is perhaps TRBD1 (6 bases). V was pared by 1 base and J by 3 bases, with 8 bases between. The CDR3 spans 13 residues. The germline gives CDR1 SGHRS, CDR2 YFSETQ. CDR3 sequence: CASSLRQDYEQYF. CDR3 nucleotides: TGCGCCAGCAGCTTGAGACAGGACTACGAGCAGTACTTC.

The chain joins TRBV19 to TRBJ2-5; 8 bases map to TRBD2. From germline, CDR1 is LNHDA and CDR2 SQIVND (reference sequence). V was pared by 6 bases and J by 7 bases, with 13 bases of the junction left unmatched. This CDR3 region has 15 residues. CDR3 in amino acids: CASSLDGGASGTQYF. Written as DNA, the CDR3 is TGTGCCAGTAGCCTGGACGGGGGGGCCTCGGGGACCCAGTACTTC. The full variable domain, completed using reference TRBV19 and TRBJ2-5, is DGGITQSPKYLFRKEGQNVTLSCEQNLNHDAMYWYRQDPGQGLRLIYYSQIVNDFQKGDIAEGYSVSREKKESFPLTVTSAQKNPTAFYLCASSLDGGASGTQYFGPGTRLLVL.

The V gene is TRBV5-5, the J gene TRBJ2-3; 8 positions match TRBD1. The junction had 6 bases not matched to a gene; V was cut back by 4 bases and J by 5 bases. From germline, CDR1 is SGHKS and CDR2 YYEKEE (reference sequence). CDR3 size: 14 residues. As DNA, the CDR3 is TGTGCCAGCAGCAATGGCAGGGGGCAAGATACGCAGTATTTT. Translating it yields CASSNGRGQDTQYF.